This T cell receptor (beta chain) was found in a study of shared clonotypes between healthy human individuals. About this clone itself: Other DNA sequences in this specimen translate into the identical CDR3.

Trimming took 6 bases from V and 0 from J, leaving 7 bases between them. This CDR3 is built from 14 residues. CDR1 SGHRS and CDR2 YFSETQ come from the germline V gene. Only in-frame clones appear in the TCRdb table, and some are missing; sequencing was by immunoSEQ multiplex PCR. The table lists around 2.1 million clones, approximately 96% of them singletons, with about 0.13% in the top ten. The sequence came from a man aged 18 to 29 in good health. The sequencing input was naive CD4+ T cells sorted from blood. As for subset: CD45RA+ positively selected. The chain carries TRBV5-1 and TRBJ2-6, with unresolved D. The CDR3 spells CASKSSSGANVLTF. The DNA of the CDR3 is TGCGCCAGCAAATCAAGCTCTGGGGCCAACGTCCTGACTTTC.